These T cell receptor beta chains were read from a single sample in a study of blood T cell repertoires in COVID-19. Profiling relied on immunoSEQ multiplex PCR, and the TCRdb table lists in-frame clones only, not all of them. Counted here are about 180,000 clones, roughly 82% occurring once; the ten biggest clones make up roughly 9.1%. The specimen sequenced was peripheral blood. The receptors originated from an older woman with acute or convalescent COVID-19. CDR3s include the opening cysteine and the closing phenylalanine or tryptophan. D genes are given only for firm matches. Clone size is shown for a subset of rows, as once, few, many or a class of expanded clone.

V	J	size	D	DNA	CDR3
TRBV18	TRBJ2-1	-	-	TGTGCCAGCTCACCCCGAGGACAAAGCTCCTACAATGAGCAGTTCTTC	CASSPRGQSSYNEQFF
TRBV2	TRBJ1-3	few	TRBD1	TGTGCCAGCATGGAAGGACAGGACGACTCTGGAAACACCATATATTTT	CASMEGQDDSGNTIYF
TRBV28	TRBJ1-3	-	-	TGTGCCAGCAGTTTACTAGATCCGTTCGGAAACACCATATATTTT	CASSLLDPFGNTIYF
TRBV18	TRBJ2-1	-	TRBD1	TGTGCCAGCTCACCACCGGCGAGAAGGGGGCTGGGTGAGCAGTTCTTC	CASSPPARRGLGEQFF
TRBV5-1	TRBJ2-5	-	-	TGCGCCAGCACTCCAGGGTTGGGTAGCTTAGAAGAGACCCAGTACTTC	CASTPGLGSLEETQYF
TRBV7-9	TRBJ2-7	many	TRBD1	TGTGCCAGCAGCCCCATCCCGACAGGGACCTACGAGCAGTACTTC	CASSPIPTGTYEQYF
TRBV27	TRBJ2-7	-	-	TGTGCCAGCAGTTTCCAGGGAATAACCACCTACGAGCAGTACTTC	CASSFQGITTYEQYF
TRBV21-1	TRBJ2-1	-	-	TGTGCCAGCAGTAGGGGGCTATTTAGTGAGCAGTTCTTC	CASSRGLFSEQFF
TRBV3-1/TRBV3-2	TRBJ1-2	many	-	TGTGCCAGCAGCCCCGTAGGCAGGGCCAACTATGGCTACACCTTC	CASSPVGRANYGYTF
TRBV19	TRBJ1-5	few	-	TGTGCCAGTAGTACCGTGGTCGGGAGCAATCAGCCCCAGCATTTT	CASSTVVGSNQPQHF
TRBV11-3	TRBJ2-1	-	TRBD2	TGTGCCAGCAGCTTAGTTGGGACTAGCCCGGGCAATGAGCAGTTCTTC	CASSLVGTSPGNEQFF
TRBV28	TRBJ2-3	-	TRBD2	TGTGCCAGCAGTTCCAGACTAGCGGGAGGGCCCCAGCCGTCCGGCACAGATACGCAGTATTTT	CASSSRLAGGPQPSGTDTQYF
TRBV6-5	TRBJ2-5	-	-	TGCGCCACTAGGACAGATCAAGAGACCCAGTACTTC	CATRTDQETQYF
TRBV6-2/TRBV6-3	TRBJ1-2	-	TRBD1	TGTGCCAGCAGTTACTCCGGGACAGGTCCCTATGGCTACACCTTC	CASSYSGTGPYGYTF